This TCR beta chain was found in a study of blood T cell repertoires in COVID-19. Study-wide context: T cells, B-cell-depleted T cells, or PBMCs provided the cDNA or gDNA that served as material.

This CDR3 contains 16 residues. Clones were read by immunoSEQ multiplex PCR, and TCRdb kept only the in-frame ones, dropping some. The sample has approximately 250,000 clones; more than 75% are singletons. The chain employs TRBV21-1 and TRBJ2-5; TRBD2, as called in the table, went unchecked against the DNA. TRBV21-1 is a known pseudogene. This receptor was obtained from a woman in her sixties or seventies in a cohort exposed to, infected with or recovered from COVID-19 (not recorded which). Sequenced: PBMCs or T cells enriched from blood (not recorded which). The CDR3 sequence is CASSTLNLACGETQYF. The DNA of the CDR3 is TGTGCCAGCAGCACCCTCAACTTAGCGTGCGGAGAGACCCAGTACTTC.